These 21 T cell receptor beta chains were sequenced from one sample in a study of T cell responses to AZD1222 COVID-19 vaccine. The repertoire was sequenced with immunoSEQ multiplex PCR; TCRdb's copy has only in-frame clones and lacks some. The data contain about 140,000 clones, about 90% of them singletons. The sequencing here drew on peripheral blood, taken on day 0 of AZD1222 vaccination. The receptors come from an adult in good health.

This sequence joins TRBV6-5 and TRBJ1-2; D gene ambiguous. CDR1 and CDR2 (germline): MNHEY, SVGAGI. The CDR3 loop spans 13 amino acids. V was clipped by 3 bases and J by 4 bases, with 9 bases between them. The CDR3 sequence: CASSYEGTYGYTF. Here the CDR3 DNA reads TGTGCCAGCAGTTATGAGGGTACCTATGGCTACACCTTC.

Only a few counts were recorded for this clone. This sequence joins TRBV9 and TRBJ2-3, with a possible D match to TRBD2 (5 bases). Trimming took 4 bases from V and 1 from J, leaving 16 bases between them. CDR1 and CDR2 (germline): SGDLS, YYNGEE. This CDR3 spans 16 amino acids. CDR3 sequence: CASSQTFSARTDTQYF. In DNA form, the CDR3 reads TGTGCCAGCAGCCAAACCTTTAGCGCCCGCACAGATACGCAGTATTTT. Looking up the rest from reference TRBV9 and TRBJ2-3 gives the full variable domain: DSGVTQTPKHLITATGQRVTLRCSPRSGDLSVYWYQQSLDQGLQFLIQYYNGEERAKGNILERFSAQQFPDLHSELNLSSLELGDSALYFCASSQTFSARTDTQYFGPGTRLTVL.

V gene TRBV5-5 combines with J gene TRBJ1-2; D is unclear. V lost 1 base, J lost 0 bases, and 10 bases lay in between. CDR3 size: 15 residues. The V gene's germline CDR1 is SGHKS and CDR2 YYEKEE (reference sequence). For the CDR3, the DNA is TGTGCCAGCAGCTTGTATCTAGCCACTAACTATGGCTACACCTTC. Its translation is CASSLYLATNYGYTF.

V is TRBV7-3 and J is TRBJ2-3; D possibly corresponds to TRBD1 (6 bases). The V and J ends lost 3 bases and 0 bases respectively, with 10 bases between them. CDR3 length: 15 residues. CDR1 SGHTA and CDR2 FQGTGA come from the germline V gene. The CDR3 DNA is TGTGCCAGCAGCTTGGACAGTTCTAGCACAGATACGCAGTATTTT. This translates into CASSLDSSSTDTQYF.

The rearrangement joins TRBV27 to TRBJ2-5; D remains unclear. The CDR3 consists of 16 residues. In germline, CDR1 is MNHEY, CDR2 SMNVEV (reference sequence). Trimming removed 2 bases at V and 2 bases at J, with 15 bases between. CDR3 amino acids: CASSLGKFLRQETQYF. CDR3 DNA sequence: TGTGCCAGCAGTTTAGGTAAGTTTCTTCGGCAAGAGACCCAGTACTTC.

This clone turned up a few times. This chain uses TRBV9 with TRBJ2-3; 9 bases are shared with TRBD2. Germline V gene sequence: CDR1 SGDLS, CDR2 YYNGEE. Unmatched junction bases numbered 12, after V lost 4 bases and J lost 15 bases. The CDR3 runs 13 residues. CDR3 residues: CASSQTPGLASYF. The CDR3 nucleotides read TGTGCCAGCAGCCAAACTCCGGGACTAGCATCATATTTT.

In DNA, the CDR3 is TGTGCCAGCAGCCCTGGGGGGCAGGGAGATGGAAAACTGTTTTTT. Translated, it gives CASSPGGQGDGKLFF. The chain joins TRBV28 to TRBJ1-4; D might be TRBD1 (6 bases). The CDR3 runs 15 residues. The germline V and J ends were trimmed by 6 bases and 10 bases, with 21 bases remaining between them. The germline gives CDR1 MDHEN, CDR2 SYDVKM.

The J gene is TRBJ1-6, the V gene TRBV5-1; 10 bases agree with TRBD1. This CDR3 has 17 amino acids. V shed 4 bases, J shed 7 bases, and the junction held 11 bases outside the gene matches. CDR1 and CDR2 from the germline V gene are SGHRS and YFSETQ. CDR3 in DNA: TGCGCCAGCAGCCGCGGGCCGGGGACAGGGGAAAATTCACCCCTCCACTTT. It specifies CASSRGPGTGENSPLHF.

The chain has TRBV28 and TRBJ2-7, with D possibly matching TRBD2 (6 bases). The germline CDR1 and CDR2 sequences are MDHEN and SYDVKM. V was trimmed by 2 bases and J by 0 bases, leaving 8 bases between them. The CDR3 has 14 residues. The CDR3 sequence: CASSLTGLSYEQYF. CDR3 sequence (DNA): TGTGCCAGCAGTTTAACGGGACTCTCCTACGAGCAGTACTTC.

The V call is TRBV6-5, the J call TRBJ1-4, with D uncertain. Germline V lookup: CDR1 MNHEY, CDR2 SVGAGI. The CDR3 length is 14 residues. V was trimmed by 2 bases and J by 8 bases, leaving 12 bases between them. This chain's CDR3 is CASSYASIGEKLFF. The CDR3 nucleotides are TGTGCCAGCAGTTACGCGAGTATAGGGGAAAAACTGTTTTTT.

The rearrangement uses TRBV6-4 and TRBJ2-2, with TRBD1 identical over 7 bases. Germline CDR1 is MRHNA and CDR2 is SNTAGT. CDR3 length: 14 residues. V trimming: 6 bases; J trimming: 4 bases; junction bases outside the gene matches: 5. The CDR3 DNA is TGTGCCAGCAGCGCACAGGGGTCCACCGGGGAGCTGTTTTTT. As protein: CASSAQGSTGELFF.

The rearrangement uses TRBV28 and TRBJ1-4; 10 bases map to TRBD1. CDR1 MDHEN and CDR2 SYDVKM come from the germline V gene. V shed 6 bases and J 0 bases; nucleotides not matched to a gene: 4. The CDR3 covers 16 residues. The CDR3 DNA follows: TGTGCCAGCAGCGGGACAGGGGATTCAACTAATGAAAAACTGTTTTTT. Translating gives CASSGTGDSTNEKLFF. Combining the CDR3 with reference TRBV28 and TRBJ1-4 gives the whole variable domain DVKVTQSSRYLVKRTGEKVFLECVQDMDHENMFWYRQDPGLGLRLIYFSYDVKMKEKGDIPEGYSVSREKKERFSLILESASTNQTSMYLCASSGTGDSTNEKLFFGSGTQLSVL.

The chain links TRBV27 to TRBJ2-3; D might be TRBD1 (5 bases). V lost 3 bases to trimming and J lost 2 bases, with 12 bases between them. CDR1 is MNHEY, CDR2 SMNVEV, per germline (reference sequence). The CDR3 is 15 amino acids. Here the CDR3 reads CASSLSREVTDTQYF. CDR3 bases: TGTGCCAGCAGTTTGAGCAGGGAAGTCACAGATACGCAGTATTTT.

This chain links TRBV6-4 with TRBJ1-2; 8 bases agree with TRBD1. Per germline, CDR1 MRHNA and CDR2 SNTAGT. The CDR3 contains 15 residues. V gave up 2 bases and J gave up 7 bases; unmatched junction bases: 9. The CDR3: CASSDGQGARTGYTF. CDR3 sequence (DNA): TGTGCCAGCAGTGACGGGCAGGGGGCGAGGACTGGCTACACCTTC.

This chain links TRBV19 with TRBJ2-7; 7 bases are shared with TRBD2. This CDR3 is built from 13 residues. Germline V gives CDR1 LNHDA, CDR2 SQIVND (reference sequence). J lost 2 bases, V lost 6 bases, and 4 bases had no gene match. The CDR3 bases are TGTGCCAGTAGAATGACTAGCACCTACGAGCAGTACTTC. It encodes CASRMTSTYEQYF. Full variable domain (outside the CDR3, taken from reference TRBV19 and TRBJ2-7): DGGITQSPKYLFRKEGQNVTLSCEQNLNHDAMYWYRQDPGQGLRLIYYSQIVNDFQKGDIAEGYSVSREKKESFPLTVTSAQKNPTAFYLCASRMTSTYEQYFGPGTRLTVT.

This rearrangement joins TRBV27 to TRBJ1-2; D perhaps matches TRBD1 (5 bases). Trimming cost V 7 bases and J 6 bases, with 18 bases left between them. This CDR3 spans 14 amino acids. Per germline, CDR1 MNHEY and CDR2 SMNVEV (reference sequence). The CDR3 loop is CASKTGNSLNGYTF. In nucleotides, the CDR3 is TGTGCCAGCAAAACAGGAAATTCCCTCAATGGCTACACCTTC.

CDR3 nucleotides: TGTGCCAGCTCACCAAATAGGCCCGGGGGAAGCTCACCCCTCCACTTT. Translating gives CASSPNRPGGSSPLHF. The rearrangement links TRBV18 to TRBJ1-6, with a weak D call TRBD1 (5 bases). This CDR3 is built from 16 residues. The germline V gene encodes CDR1 KGHSH and CDR2 LQKENI. Trimming pared 2 bases from V and 10 bases from J, leaving 18 bases between.

The chain employs TRBV6-2 or TRBV6-3 and TRBJ2-1; no reliable D call. Germline V gives CDR1 MNHEY, CDR2 SVGEGT. Trimming shortened V by 4 bases and J by 10 bases, and 14 bases separated the two germline ends. The CDR3 is 13 residues long. The CDR3 loop is CASSLVLVLEQFF. The CDR3 nucleotides are TGTGCCAGCAGTTTAGTACTCGTTTTAGAGCAGTTCTTC.

The chain recombines TRBV7-9 with TRBJ2-4; D gene uncertain. CDR3 size: 15 residues. The ends were cut back, 2 bases at V and 6 bases at J, with 14 bases in the middle. From germline, CDR1 is SEHNR and CDR2 FQNEAQ (reference sequence). The CDR3 sequence is CASSLPPRMGNIQYF. The CDR3 bases are TGTGCCAGCAGCTTACCACCCCGTATGGGAAACATTCAGTACTTC.

This chain joins TRBV19 and TRBJ1-3, with D hard to call. Per germline, CDR1 LNHDA and CDR2 SQIVND (reference sequence). The germline V and J ends were trimmed by 3 bases and 1 base, with 10 bases remaining between them. This CDR3 contains 15 residues. The CDR3 nucleotides read TGTGCCAGTAGTATGGACCGATCATCTGGAAACACCATATATTTT. Amino acid sequence: CASSMDRSSGNTIYF.

This chain joins TRBV9 and TRBJ2-2, with 7 bases matching TRBD2. Trimming at V came to 4 bases and at J to 1 base, leaving 10 bases not matched to a gene. The CDR3 loop spans 17 amino acids. The germline V gene has CDR1 SGDLS and CDR2 YYNGEE. In DNA form, the CDR3 reads TGTGCCAGCAGCCTAGAGCTGGGGGGGATGAACACCGGGGAGCTGTTTTTT. As protein: CASSLELGGMNTGELFF.